This T cell receptor (beta chain) was identified during a study of blood T cell repertoires in COVID-19 (TCRdb year 2020). Study-level background: Samples from collaborators originated in the United States, Italy and Spain and spanned both the acute and convalescent phases of COVID-19. Sample metadata almost always included a de-identified subject ID, COVID-19 status, age in years and sex. The repertoires were released in a freely available public database meant as a resource for research on the immune response to SARS-CoV-2. The material from the prospective study consisted of cDNA or gDNA derived from T cells, B-cell-depleted T cells, or PBMCs. Deeply sampled blood TCRbeta repertoires from subjects exposed to, actively infected with, or recovered from COVID-19 were included in the dataset. HLA class I and class II types, where available, came from metadata supplied by the sample provider rather than from assay-based typing. The samples were drawn from the first 160 participants of the ongoing ImmuneRACE study and from 950 to 1,500 subjects provided by 6 global collaborators.

General findings and caveats noted by the study authors: The quantity of clinical and demographic metadata differed by source and by participant and was supplied without curation.

Whole blood was collected in K2EDTA tubes by collaborating institutions according to the institutions' own protocols. For TCRbeta analysis, collaborator samples were shipped as frozen whole blood, as isolated PBMCs, or as DNA extracted from either sample type. The immunoSEQ Assay, a bias-controlled multiplex PCR, was used to amplify TCRbeta CDR3 regions from genomic DNA. The source study handled its data this way. The number of nucleated cells in each sample was estimated from the amplification of reference gene primers within the assay. To quantify the absolute abundance of each unique TCRbeta CDR3 rearrangement, sequence reads were collapsed and filtered. For each sample, productive Simpson clonality was calculated as the square root of Simpson's diversity index across productive rearrangements. Imported from immuneACCESS, the table was reduced by TCRdb to in-frame sequences with V and J called. These copies leave out some clones; in studies compared against another copy, an unresolved V gene accounts for under half, and the cause of the remainder is not known. For V, J and clone size, that table is used; D and trimming come from the DNA. This sample gives 200,000 to 250,000 clones in total; under 90% of them show up just once. Together, the top ten hold 15% to 20% of the sample.

On this clone itself: The antigen it recognizes is unknown. Per-base quality was not reported, and no clone a single base away is much larger than it.

The sample taken for sequencing was peripheral blood. The receptor was isolated from a woman over 75 with active or convalescent COVID-19.

The DNA sequence reads TGTGCCAGCAGCCCGCGAGGGGGGGGCCGCGGGGAGCTGTTTTTT. It translates as CASSPRGGGRGELFF. The V gene is TRBV9 and the J gene is TRBJ2-2; matching of 7 bases hints at TRBD2 as the D gene. The junction carries 17 bases between V and J, which are trimmed by 4 bases and 7 bases respectively. CDR1 is given as SGDLS and CDR2 as YYNGEE, both from the germline V gene. The CDR3 contains 15 residues, cysteine and phenylalanine counted. The read is trimmed to its CDR3 DNA, 45 bases read in frame from base 1.